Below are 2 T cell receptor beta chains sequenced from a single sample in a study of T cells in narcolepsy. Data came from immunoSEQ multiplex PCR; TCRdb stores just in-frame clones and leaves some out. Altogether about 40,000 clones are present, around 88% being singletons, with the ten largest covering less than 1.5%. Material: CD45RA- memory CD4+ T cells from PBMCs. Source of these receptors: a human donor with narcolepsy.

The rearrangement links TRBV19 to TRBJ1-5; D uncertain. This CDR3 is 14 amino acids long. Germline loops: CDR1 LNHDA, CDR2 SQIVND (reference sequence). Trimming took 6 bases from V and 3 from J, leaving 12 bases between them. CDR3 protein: CASRPRRDNQPQHF. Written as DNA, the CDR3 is TGTGCCAGTAGACCTAGGAGGGACAATCAGCCCCAGCATTTT.

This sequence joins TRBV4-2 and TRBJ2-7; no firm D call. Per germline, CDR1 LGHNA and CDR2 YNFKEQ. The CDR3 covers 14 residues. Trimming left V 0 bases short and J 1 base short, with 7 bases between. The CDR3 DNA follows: TGTGCCAGCAGCCAAGATTTGCGGTCCTACGAGCAGTACTTC. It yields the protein CASSQDLRSYEQYF.